The source of this T cell receptor beta chain is a study of T cells in Graves' hyperthyroidism and ophthalmopathy. Patients were excluded because of uncontrolled infection, other autoimmune disease, pregnancy or lactation. Clinical symptoms, serum thyroxine and TRAb, thyroid ultrasound and orbital computed tomography were used for the diagnoses. A word on this clonotype: Its target is not known.

The CDR3 covers 14 residues. The ends were cut back, 6 bases at V and 3 bases at J, with 12 bases in the middle. Amplified TCR beta CDR3 regions derived from RNA transcripts. Using the HTBI primer set, a first-round RT-PCR was run on the TCR CDR3. TCRdb recomputed calls from the multiplex PCR reads with MiXCR, one row per CDR3 protein. The sample consists of 300,000 or so distinct CDR3 sequences, around 15% of them appearing once. Whole-study results and caveats: Among thyroid clonotypes expanded above 0.001, most also appeared in blood. Ophthalmopathy was identified by the model a median roughly six months ahead of onset.

The sequence was collected from a woman in her sixties or seventies with Graves' ophthalmopathy. The J gene is TRBJ1-3, the V gene TRBV12-3 or TRBV12-4, with a possible D match to TRBD1 (6 bases). Material: blood. For the CDR3, the DNA is TGTGCCAGCAGGAGAACAGGGTATGGAAACACCATATATTTT. Protein: CASRRTGYGNTIYF.